This T cell receptor (beta chain) was recorded in a study of T cells after somatic rescue of genetic block. Data came from immunoSEQ multiplex PCR; TCRdb stores just in-frame clones and leaves some out. The table has fewer than 150,000 clones, about nine tenths seen once. Germline CDR1 and CDR2: MNHEY and SMNVEV (reference sequence). V was cut by 6 bases and J by 8 bases, with 16 bases left in between. The CDR3 is 13 amino acids. Specimen: peripheral blood mononuclear cells (PBMCs). This TCR came from a woman aged 18-30 years. V usage is TRBV27 and J usage is TRBJ1-2; D ambiguous. The CDR3 DNA sequence: TGTGCCAGCAGACTTGACCCCACGGGGGGCTACACCTTC. Its protein product is CASRLDPTGGYTF.